This T cell receptor (beta chain) is from a study of blood T cell repertoires in COVID-19. In the study overall: Sites across the United States, Italy and Spain contributed samples from acute and convalescent COVID-19.

Method: immunoSEQ multiplex PCR; TCRdb's copy keeps in-frame clones and lacks some. The table shows about 61,000 clones, with roughly 86% occurring only once. Germline lookup yields CDR1 MDHEN and CDR2 SYDVKM. The CDR3 extends over 16 amino acids. The V segment lost 7 bases and the J segment 4 bases; nucleotides outside the gene matches: 12. This chain uses TRBV28 with TRBJ2-2; 7 nucleotides line up with TRBD2. This TCR was sampled from a man in his sixties with acute or convalescent COVID-19. The sequenced sample was peripheral blood. In DNA form, the CDR3 reads TGTGCCAGCACCGCTATTTGGGGGGGGATCACCGGGGAGCTGTTTTTT. The encoded protein is CASTAIWGGITGELFF.